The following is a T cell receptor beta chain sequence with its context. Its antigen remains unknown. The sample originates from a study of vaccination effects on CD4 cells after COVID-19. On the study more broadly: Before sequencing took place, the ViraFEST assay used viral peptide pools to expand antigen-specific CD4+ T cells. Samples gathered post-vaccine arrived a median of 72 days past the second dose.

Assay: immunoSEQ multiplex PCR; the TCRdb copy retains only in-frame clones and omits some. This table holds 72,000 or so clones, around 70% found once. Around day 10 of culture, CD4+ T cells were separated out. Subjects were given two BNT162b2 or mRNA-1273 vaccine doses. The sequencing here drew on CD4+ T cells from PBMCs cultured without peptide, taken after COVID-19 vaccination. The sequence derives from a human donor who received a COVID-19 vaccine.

Written as DNA, the CDR3 is TGTGCCACCAGTGACCTGACAGAACTTGGCGGGGAGCTGTTTTTT. Its protein is CATSDLTELGGELFF. The rearrangement links TRBV24-1 to TRBJ2-2; a weak D match, TRBD1 (5 bases). The length of the CDR3 is 15 residues. The germline CDR1 and CDR2 sequences are KGHDR and SFDVKD. Between the trimmed V and J ends, which lost 4 bases and 7 bases, there was a span of 15 bases.